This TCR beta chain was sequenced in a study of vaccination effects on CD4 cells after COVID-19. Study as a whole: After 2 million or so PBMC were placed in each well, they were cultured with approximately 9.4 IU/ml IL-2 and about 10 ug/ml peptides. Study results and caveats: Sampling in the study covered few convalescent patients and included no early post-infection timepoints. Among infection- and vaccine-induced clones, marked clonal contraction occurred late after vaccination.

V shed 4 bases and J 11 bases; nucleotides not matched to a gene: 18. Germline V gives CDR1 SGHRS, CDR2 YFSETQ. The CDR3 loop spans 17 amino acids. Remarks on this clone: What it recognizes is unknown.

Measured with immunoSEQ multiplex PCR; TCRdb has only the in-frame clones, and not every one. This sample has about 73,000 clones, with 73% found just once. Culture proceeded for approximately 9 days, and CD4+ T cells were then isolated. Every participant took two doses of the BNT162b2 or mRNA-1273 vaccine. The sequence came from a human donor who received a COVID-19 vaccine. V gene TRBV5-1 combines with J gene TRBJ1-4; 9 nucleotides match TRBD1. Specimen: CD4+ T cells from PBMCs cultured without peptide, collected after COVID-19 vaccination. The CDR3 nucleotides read TGCGCCAGCAGCCGTACCGGGACAGGGAATATCTTAGAGAAACTGTTTTTT. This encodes CASSRTGTGNILEKLFF.